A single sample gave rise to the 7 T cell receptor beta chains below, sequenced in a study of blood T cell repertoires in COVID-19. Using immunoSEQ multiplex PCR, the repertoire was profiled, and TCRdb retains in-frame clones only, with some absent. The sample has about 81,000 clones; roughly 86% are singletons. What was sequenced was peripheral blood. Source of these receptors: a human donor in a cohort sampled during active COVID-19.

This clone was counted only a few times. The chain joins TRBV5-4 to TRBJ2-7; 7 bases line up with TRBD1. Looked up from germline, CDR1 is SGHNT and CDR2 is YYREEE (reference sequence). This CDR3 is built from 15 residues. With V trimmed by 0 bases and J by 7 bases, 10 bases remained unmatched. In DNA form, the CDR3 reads TGTGCCAGCAGCTTGGAAAAGGGGGCGCTTCATGAGCAGTACTTC. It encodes CASSLEKGALHEQYF.

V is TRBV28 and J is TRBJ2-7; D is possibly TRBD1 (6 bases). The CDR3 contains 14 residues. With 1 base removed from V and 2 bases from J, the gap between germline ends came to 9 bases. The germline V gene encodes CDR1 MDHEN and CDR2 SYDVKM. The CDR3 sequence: CASSLYRATYEQYF. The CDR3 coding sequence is TGTGCCAGCAGTTTATACAGGGCCACCTACGAGCAGTACTTC.

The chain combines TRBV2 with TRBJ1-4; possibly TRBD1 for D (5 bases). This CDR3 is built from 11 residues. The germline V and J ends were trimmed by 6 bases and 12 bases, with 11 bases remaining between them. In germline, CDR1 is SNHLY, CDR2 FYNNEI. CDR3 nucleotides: TGTGCCAGCAGGGCCGGGACTCAACTGTTTTTT. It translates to CASRAGTQLFF. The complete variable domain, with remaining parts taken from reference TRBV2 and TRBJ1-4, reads EPEVTQTPSHQVTQMGQEVILRCVPISNHLYFYWYRQILGQKVEFLVSFYNNEISEKSEIFDDQFSVERPDGSNFTLKIRSTKLEDSAMYFCASRAGTQLFFGSGTQLSVL.

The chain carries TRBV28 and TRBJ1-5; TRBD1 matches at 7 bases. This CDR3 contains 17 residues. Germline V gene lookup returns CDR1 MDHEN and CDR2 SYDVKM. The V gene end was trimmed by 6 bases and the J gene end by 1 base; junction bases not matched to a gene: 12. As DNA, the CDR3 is TGTGCCAGCAGCCCCGGACAGGAAGGATCGAGCAATCAGCCCCAGCATTTT. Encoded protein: CASSPGQEGSSNQPQHF.

The CDR3 loop reads CASSKGDGNTIYF. CDR3 coding DNA: TGTGCCAGCAGCAAGGGGGATGGAAACACCATATATTTT. The genes are TRBV9 and TRBJ1-3; maybe TRBD1 (6 bases). CDR1 is SGDLS, CDR2 YYNGEE, per germline. The CDR3 extends over 13 amino acids. The ends were cut back, 4 bases at V and 3 bases at J, with 8 bases in the middle.

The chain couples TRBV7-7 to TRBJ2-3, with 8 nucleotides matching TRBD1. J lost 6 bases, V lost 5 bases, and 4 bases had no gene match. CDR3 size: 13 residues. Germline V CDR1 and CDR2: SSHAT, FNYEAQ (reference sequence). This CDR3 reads CASSLTGGDTQYF. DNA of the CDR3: TGTGCCAGCAGCCTCACAGGGGGGGATACGCAGTATTTT.

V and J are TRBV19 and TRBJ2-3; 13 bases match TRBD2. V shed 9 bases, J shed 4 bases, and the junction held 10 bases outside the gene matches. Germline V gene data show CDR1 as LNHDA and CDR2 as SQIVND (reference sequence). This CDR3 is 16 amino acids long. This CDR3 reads CASRTTSGGAPDTQYF. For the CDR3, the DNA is TGTGCCAGCAGAACAACTAGCGGGGGGGCCCCAGATACGCAGTATTTT.